This T cell receptor (beta chain) is from a study of cytomegalovirus exposure and HLA in healthy donors. The PCR employed 60 Vbeta primers together with 13 Jbeta primers. TCRdb's copy holds only in-frame clones and misses some; the assay was immunoSEQ multiplex PCR. The repertoire consists of some 130,000 clones, with about 80% occurring once and the leading ten covering about 2.2%. The CDR3 contains 14 residues. Germline CDR1 is SQVTM and CDR2 is ANQGSEA. V lost 0 bases and J lost 2, with 11 bases in between. Sequencing was carried out using PBMCs. The source is a man aged 25 to 45 in good health and CMV-seronegative. The rearrangement links TRBV29-1 to TRBJ2-7, with D maybe TRBD1 (5 bases). The CDR3 region has the DNA TGCAGCGTTGAAGATCCCCAGGGTCCCTACGAGCAGTACTTC. Protein sequence: CSVEDPQGPYEQYF.